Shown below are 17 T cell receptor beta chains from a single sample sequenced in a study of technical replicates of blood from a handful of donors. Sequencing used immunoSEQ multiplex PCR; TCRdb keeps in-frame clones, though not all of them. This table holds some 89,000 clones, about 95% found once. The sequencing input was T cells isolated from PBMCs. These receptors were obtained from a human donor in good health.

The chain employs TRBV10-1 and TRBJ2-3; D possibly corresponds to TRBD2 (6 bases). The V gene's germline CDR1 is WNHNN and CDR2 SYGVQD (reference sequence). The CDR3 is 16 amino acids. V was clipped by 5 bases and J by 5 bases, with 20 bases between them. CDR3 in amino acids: CASSKRDSLRGDTQYF. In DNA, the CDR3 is TGCGCCAGCAGTAAACGGGACTCTCTTCGGGGAGATACGCAGTATTTT.

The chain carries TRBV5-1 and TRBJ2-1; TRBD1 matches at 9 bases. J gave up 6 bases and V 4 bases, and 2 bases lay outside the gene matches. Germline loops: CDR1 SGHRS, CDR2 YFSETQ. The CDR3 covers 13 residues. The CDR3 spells CASSPGQGNEQFF. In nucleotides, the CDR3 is TGCGCCAGCAGCCCGGGACAGGGCAATGAGCAGTTCTTC.

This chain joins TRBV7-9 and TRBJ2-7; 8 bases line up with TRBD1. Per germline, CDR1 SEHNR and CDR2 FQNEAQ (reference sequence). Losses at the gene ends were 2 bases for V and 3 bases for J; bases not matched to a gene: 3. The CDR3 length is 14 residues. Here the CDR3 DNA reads TGTGCCAGCAGCTTAACTGGACAGGGCTACGAGCAGTACTTC. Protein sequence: CASSLTGQGYEQYF. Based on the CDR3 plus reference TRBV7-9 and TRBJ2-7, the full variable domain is DTGVSQNPRHKITKRGQNVTFRCDPISEHNRLYWYRQTLGQGPEFLTYFQNEAQLEKSRLLSDRFSAERPKGSFSTLEIQRTEQGDSAMYLCASSLTGQGYEQYFGPGTRLTVT.

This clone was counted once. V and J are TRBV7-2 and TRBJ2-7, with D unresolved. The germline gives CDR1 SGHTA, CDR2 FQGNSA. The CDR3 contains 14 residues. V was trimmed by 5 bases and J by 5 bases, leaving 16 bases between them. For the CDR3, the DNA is TGTGCCAGCAGCCTCCTCGTATCCCTCCACGAGCAGTACTTC. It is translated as CASSLLVSLHEQYF.

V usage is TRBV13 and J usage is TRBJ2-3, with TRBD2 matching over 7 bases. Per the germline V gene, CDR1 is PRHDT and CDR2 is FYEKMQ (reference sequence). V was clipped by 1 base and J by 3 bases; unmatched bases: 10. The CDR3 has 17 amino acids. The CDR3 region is CASSLATAGEVTDTQYF. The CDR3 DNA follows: TGTGCCAGCAGCTTAGCTACGGCGGGAGAGGTAACAGATACGCAGTATTTT.

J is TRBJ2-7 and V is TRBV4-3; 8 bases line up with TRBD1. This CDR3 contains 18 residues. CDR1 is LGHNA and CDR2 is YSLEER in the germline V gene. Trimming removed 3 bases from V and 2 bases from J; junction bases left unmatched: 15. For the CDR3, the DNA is TGCGCCAGCAGCCATACATCACTTAGGGACAGGCCTGCCTACGAGCAGTACTTC. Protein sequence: CASSHTSLRDRPAYEQYF.

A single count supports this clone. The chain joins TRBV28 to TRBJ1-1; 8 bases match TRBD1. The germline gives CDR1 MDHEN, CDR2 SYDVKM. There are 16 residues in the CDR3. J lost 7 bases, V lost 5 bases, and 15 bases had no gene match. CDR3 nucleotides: TGTGCCAGCAGTCCTAGTACGGGACAGGCCGTCTTTGAAGCTTTCTTT. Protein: CASSPSTGQAVFEAFF.

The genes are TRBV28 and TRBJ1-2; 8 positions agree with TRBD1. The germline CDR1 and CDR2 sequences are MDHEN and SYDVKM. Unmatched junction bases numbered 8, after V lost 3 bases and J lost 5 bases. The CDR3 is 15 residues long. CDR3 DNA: TGTGCCAGCAGTTTGCCGCTAACAGGGGGATATGGCTACACCTTC. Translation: CASSLPLTGGYGYTF.

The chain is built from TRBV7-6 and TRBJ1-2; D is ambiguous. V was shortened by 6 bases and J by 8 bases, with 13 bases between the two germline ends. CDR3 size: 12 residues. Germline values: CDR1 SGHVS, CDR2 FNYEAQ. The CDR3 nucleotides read TGTGCCAGCAGTTATAACGGGGTCGGCTACACCTTC. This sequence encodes CASSYNGVGYTF.

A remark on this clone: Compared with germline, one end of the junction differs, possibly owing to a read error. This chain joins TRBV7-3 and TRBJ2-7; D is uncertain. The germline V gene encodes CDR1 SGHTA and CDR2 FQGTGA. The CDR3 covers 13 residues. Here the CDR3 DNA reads TGTGCCAGCAGCTTAAACATCGCCGATTCGTTGGTCTTC. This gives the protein CASSLNIADSLVF.

The CDR3, as DNA: TGTGCCAGCAGCCTTACCGGGACAACAAAAAACATTCAGTACTTC. This translates into CASSLTGTTKNIQYF. V gene TRBV5-6 combines with J gene TRBJ2-4, with a weak D call TRBD1 (6 bases). Per the germline V gene, CDR1 is SGHDT and CDR2 is YYEEEE. The CDR3 contains 15 residues. The V end was cut by 4 bases, the J end by 4 bases, with 15 bases between.

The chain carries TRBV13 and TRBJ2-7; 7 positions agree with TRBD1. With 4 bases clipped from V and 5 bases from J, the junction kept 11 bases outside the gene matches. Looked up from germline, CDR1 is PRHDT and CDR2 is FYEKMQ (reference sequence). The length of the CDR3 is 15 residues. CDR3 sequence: CASSSFRGQTDEQYF. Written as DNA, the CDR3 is TGTGCCAGCAGCTCCTTTCGGGGACAGACAGACGAGCAGTACTTC.

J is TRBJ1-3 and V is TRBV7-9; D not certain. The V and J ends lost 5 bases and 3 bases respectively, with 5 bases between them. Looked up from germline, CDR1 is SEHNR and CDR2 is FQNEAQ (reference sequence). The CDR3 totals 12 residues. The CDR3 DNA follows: TGTGCCAGCAGCCTCGTTGGAAACACCATATATTTT. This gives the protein CASSLVGNTIYF.

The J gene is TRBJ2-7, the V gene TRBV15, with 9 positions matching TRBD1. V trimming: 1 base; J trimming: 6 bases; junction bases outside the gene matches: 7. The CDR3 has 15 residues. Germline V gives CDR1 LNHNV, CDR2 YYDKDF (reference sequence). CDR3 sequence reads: CATSRVPGTGSEQYF. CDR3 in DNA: TGTGCCACCAGCAGAGTCCCCGGGACAGGGAGCGAGCAGTACTTC. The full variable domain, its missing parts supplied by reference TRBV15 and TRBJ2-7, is DAMVIQNPRYQVTQFGKPVTLSCSQTLNHNVMYWYQQKSSQAPKLLFHYYDKDFNNEADTPDNFQSRRPNTSFCFLDIRSPGLGDTAMYLCATSRVPGTGSEQYFGPGTRLTVT.

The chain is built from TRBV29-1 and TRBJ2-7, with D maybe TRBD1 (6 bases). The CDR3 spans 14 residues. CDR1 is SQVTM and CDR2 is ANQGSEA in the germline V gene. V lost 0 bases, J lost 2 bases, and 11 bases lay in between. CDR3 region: CSVEDPRGTYEQYF. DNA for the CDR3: TGCAGCGTTGAAGATCCCAGGGGAACCTACGAGCAGTACTTC.

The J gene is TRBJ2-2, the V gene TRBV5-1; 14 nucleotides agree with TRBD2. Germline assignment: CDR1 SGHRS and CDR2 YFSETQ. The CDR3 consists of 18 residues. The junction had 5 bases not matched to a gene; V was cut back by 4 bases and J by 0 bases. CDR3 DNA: TGCGCCAGCAGCGCGGGACTAGCGGGAGTGGCGAACACCGGGGAGCTGTTTTTT. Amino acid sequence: CASSAGLAGVANTGELFF.

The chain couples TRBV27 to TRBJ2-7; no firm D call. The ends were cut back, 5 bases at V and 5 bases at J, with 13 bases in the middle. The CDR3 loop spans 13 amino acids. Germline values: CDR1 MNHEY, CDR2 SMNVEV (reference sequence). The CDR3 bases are TGTGCCAGCAGTCTAAAGAACTTGGACGAGCAGTACTTC. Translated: CASSLKNLDEQYF.